The 8 T cell receptor beta chains in this list originate from one sample, sequenced in a study of Graves' ophthalmopathy and Graves' hyperthyroidism. The TCR beta CDR3 regions underwent amplification from RNA transcripts. HTBI-primed first-round RT-PCR preceded second-round multiplex PCR. Via MiXCR, TCRdb re-called the multiplex PCR reads, giving one row per CDR3 protein. There are fewer than 350,000 distinct CDR3 sequences in the sample; 15% to 20% occur only once, and roughly 12% lies in the top ten. Sequenced input: peripheral blood. The receptors here all came from an adult man with Graves' ophthalmopathy.

In this sample, this clonotype turned up many times. This chain joins TRBV27 and TRBJ1-1; D is unresolved. The CDR3 totals 14 residues. Germline loops: CDR1 MNHEY, CDR2 SMNVEV (reference sequence). V was trimmed by 2 bases and J by 0 bases, leaving 7 bases between them. DNA of the CDR3: TGTGCCAGCAGTTTAGTACCCATGAACACTGAAGCTTTCTTT. This translates into CASSLVPMNTEAFF.

A few counts support this clonotype. Likely a read error: the CDR3 ends without its conserved phenylalanine or tryptophan. It is unclear where the CDR3 begins or ends on the DNA, so no DNA is shown, and the CDR3 is as TCRdb lists it. The rearrangement links TRBV28 to TRBJ1-1; the table gives TRBD1 as D, unverified against the DNA. The CDR3 length equals 12 residues, ends included. Germline lookup yields CDR1 MDHEN and CDR2 SYDVKM. The CDR3 loop reads CASSFFGTEIHL.

This clonotype was counted at least ten times. Written as DNA, the CDR3 is TGTGCCAGCAGTCATTTGAGGGACAGGGGGCTCTATGGCTACACCTTC. Protein sequence: CASSHLRDRGLYGYTF. The chain carries TRBV12-3 or TRBV12-4 and TRBJ1-2; 12 bases match TRBD1. This CDR3 has 16 residues. The V and J ends lost 5 bases and 4 bases, in that order; junction bases with no gene match: 8.

This clonotype was counted many times. The chain uses TRBV6-5 and TRBJ2-7; TRBD2 aligns across 8 bases. CDR3 size: 15 residues. Germline CDR1 and CDR2: MNHEY and SVGAGI. After removal of 7 bases from V and 0 bases from J, the junction contained 8 bases not matched to a gene. CDR3 DNA sequence: TGTGCCAGCACGACCTGGACTAGCCCCTCCTACGAGCAGTACTTC. Its translation: CASTTWTSPSYEQYF.

This clonotype was observed many times. The chain employs TRBV30 and TRBJ1-2; D is undetermined. There are 12 residues in the CDR3. Germline V lookup: CDR1 GTSNPN, CDR2 SVGIG (reference sequence). The V end lost 8 bases, the J end lost 6 bases, and 16 bases lay between the germline ends. The CDR3 here is CALGIGRDGYTF. The CDR3 DNA is TGTGCCCTTGGAATTGGGCGGGATGGCTACACCTTC.

The chain links TRBV9 to TRBJ2-7; D is possibly TRBD1 (6 bases). The ends were cut back, 4 bases at V and 3 bases at J, with 14 bases in the middle. There are 14 residues in the CDR3. From germline, CDR1 is SGDLS and CDR2 YYNGEE. The CDR3 DNA sequence: TGTGCCAGCAGCTTCCGGGACACAGGCTACGAGCAGTACTTC. Its translation is CASSFRDTGYEQYF.

The chain links TRBV2 to TRBJ2-2; TRBD2 agrees at 7 bases. This CDR3 spans 15 amino acids. Looked up from germline, CDR1 is SNHLY and CDR2 is FYNNEI. The V segment lost 5 bases and the J segment 6 bases; nucleotides outside the gene matches: 9. CDR3: CASSFPGTIAGELFF. The CDR3 DNA sequence: TGTGCCAGCAGTTTCCCCGGGACTATCGCCGGGGAGCTGTTTTTT. Drawing the rest from reference TRBV2 and TRBJ2-2, the complete variable domain is EPEVTQTPSHQVTQMGQEVILRCVPISNHLYFYWYRQILGQKVEFLVSFYNNEISEKSEIFDDQFSVERPDGSNFTLKIRSTKLEDSAMYFCASSFPGTIAGELFFGEGSRLTVL.

The rearrangement uses TRBV20-1 and TRBJ2-7, with 9 bases aligning to TRBD2. V lost 0 bases, J lost 3 bases, and 6 bases stayed unmatched. The CDR3 spans 15 residues. Per germline, CDR1 DFQATT and CDR2 SNEGSKA (reference sequence). The CDR3 region has the DNA TGCAGTGCTAGAGATGATGGCGGGAGGGTCTACGAGCAGTACTTC. Its protein product is CSARDDGGRVYEQYF.